Included here is one T cell receptor (beta chain) sequence, with context. This sample was taken from a study of blood T cell repertoires in COVID-19. At the level of the study: The United States, Italy and Spain were the sources of the acute and convalescent COVID-19 samples. Sources were T cells, B-cell-depleted T cells, or PBMCs; the material itself was cDNA or gDNA.

Per the original methods: Amplified reference gene primers provided the basis for estimating nucleated cell counts. Some clones are missing from TCRdb's copy, which holds only in-frame ones; the method was immunoSEQ multiplex PCR. V and J calls and clone size are copied from that table; D and trimming were computed from the DNA. The table shows about 76,000 clones, with roughly 74% occurring only once. In germline, CDR1 is SGHAT, CDR2 FQNNGV. The CDR3 runs 15 residues. Losses at the gene ends were 5 bases for V and 3 bases for J; bases not matched to a gene: 6. Sequencing used peripheral blood. The chain is built from TRBV11-2 and TRBJ1-4; TRBD1 aligns across 7 bases. The sequence derives from a human donor in a cohort sampled during active COVID-19. The CDR3 reads CASSPLGTANEKLFF. The CDR3 coding sequence is TGTGCCAGCAGCCCTTTGGGGACAGCTAATGAAAAACTGTTTTTT.